This T cell receptor (beta chain) was captured by sequencing in a study of T cell responses to AZD1222 COVID-19 vaccine. Here immunoSEQ multiplex PCR was the method, and the copy in TCRdb shows in-frame clones only, minus some. The repertoire includes about 130,000 clones, roughly 87% of them detected once, and about 1.5% sits in the top ten. Study-wide points: None of the repertoires were sampled until the peak T cell response had passed. Females made up more of the donors, who were largely white British, and clonal diversity may have come out too low. Nearly half of spike-specific TCRs reportedly target unmutated variant regions.

The CDR3 sequence is 15 residues long. V was clipped by 2 bases and J by 10 bases, with 16 bases between them. Germline V gene sequence: CDR1 SGHKS, CDR2 YYEKEE (reference sequence). In the case of this clone: Its matching antigen is unknown.

The clonotype comes from an adult in good health. The input for sequencing was peripheral blood, taken on day 0 of AZD1222 vaccination. The chain links TRBV5-5 to TRBJ1-6, with a tentative D call TRBD1 (5 bases). CDR3 in DNA: TGTGCCAGCAGCTTTCGAGGGGAGAGGAACTCACCCCTCCACTTT. Its translation: CASSFRGERNSPLHF.